The present T cell receptor beta chain was sequenced within a study of cytomegalovirus exposure and HLA in healthy donors. This clone was detected a few times. Its target is not known. PCR used 60 Vbeta primers and 13 Jbeta primers. Repertoires were generated with immunoSEQ multiplex PCR, while TCRdb's copy carries only in-frame clones and drops some. The data show 170,000 or so clones, less than 85% seen once. Participants comprised healthy donors of bone marrow. Broader study findings: As a later analysis showed, several of the most significant clusters appeared to be linked to common viral pathogens. Most TCR sequences proved rare, with some public TCRs found in many donors.

The sequenced sample was PBMCs. The receptor's source is a man younger than 35 in good health and CMV-seronegative.

CDR3 in amino acids: CSVEDRDTQYF. In nucleotides, the CDR3 is TGCAGCGTTGAAGATCGGGATACGCAGTATTTT. The chain has TRBV29-1 and TRBJ2-3; D gene ambiguous. This CDR3 contains 11 residues. With 0 bases removed from V and 6 bases from J, the gap between germline ends came to 4 bases. Germline CDR1 is SQVTM and CDR2 is ANQGSEA.